Sequencing of this T cell receptor (beta chain) was carried out in a study of PD-L1 blockade in urothelial cancer. Profiled with immunoSEQ multiplex PCR; TCRdb holds only in-frame clones, not every one. Among 17,000 or so clones, approximately 90% were seen once, and the ten largest hold just under 6%. There are 16 residues in the CDR3. Trimming took 5 bases from V and 0 from J, leaving 14 bases between them. Germline V gene lookup returns CDR1 SGHVS and CDR2 FQNEAQ. The V gene is TRBV7-8, the J gene TRBJ1-5, with no clear D. The sequencing used PBMCs, collected around atezolizumab (anti-PD-L1) treatment. The origin of this receptor is a man aged 45-65 years with urothelial cancer. The CDR3 is CASSPRRGISNQPQHF. As DNA, the CDR3 is TGTGCCAGCAGCCCCAGGCGGGGAATTAGCAATCAGCCCCAGCATTTT.